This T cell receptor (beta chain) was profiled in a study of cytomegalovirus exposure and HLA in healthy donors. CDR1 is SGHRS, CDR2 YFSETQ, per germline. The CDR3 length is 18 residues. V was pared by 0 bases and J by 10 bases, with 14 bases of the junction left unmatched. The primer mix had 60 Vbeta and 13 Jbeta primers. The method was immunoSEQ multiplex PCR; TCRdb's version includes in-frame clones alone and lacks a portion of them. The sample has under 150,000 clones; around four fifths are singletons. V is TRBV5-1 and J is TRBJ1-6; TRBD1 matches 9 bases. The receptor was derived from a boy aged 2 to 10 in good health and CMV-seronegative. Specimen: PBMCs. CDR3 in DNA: TGCGCCAGCAGCTTGGGGGGGTTTTGGACAGGGGTCATCTCACCCCTCCACTTT. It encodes CASSLGGFWTGVISPLHF.